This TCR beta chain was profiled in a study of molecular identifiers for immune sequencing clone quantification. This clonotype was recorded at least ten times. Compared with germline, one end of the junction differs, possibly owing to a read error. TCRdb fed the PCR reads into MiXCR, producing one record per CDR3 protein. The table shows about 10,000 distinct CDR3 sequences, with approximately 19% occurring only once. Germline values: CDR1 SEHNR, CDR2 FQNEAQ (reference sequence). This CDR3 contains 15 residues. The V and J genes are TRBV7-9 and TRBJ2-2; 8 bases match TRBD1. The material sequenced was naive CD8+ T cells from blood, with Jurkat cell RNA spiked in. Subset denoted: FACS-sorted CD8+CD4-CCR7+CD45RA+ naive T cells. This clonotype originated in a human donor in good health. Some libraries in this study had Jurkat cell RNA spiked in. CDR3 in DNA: TGTGCCAGCAGCCCGCGGACAGGGAACCCCGGGGAGCTGTTTTTT. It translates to CASSPRTGNPGELFF.